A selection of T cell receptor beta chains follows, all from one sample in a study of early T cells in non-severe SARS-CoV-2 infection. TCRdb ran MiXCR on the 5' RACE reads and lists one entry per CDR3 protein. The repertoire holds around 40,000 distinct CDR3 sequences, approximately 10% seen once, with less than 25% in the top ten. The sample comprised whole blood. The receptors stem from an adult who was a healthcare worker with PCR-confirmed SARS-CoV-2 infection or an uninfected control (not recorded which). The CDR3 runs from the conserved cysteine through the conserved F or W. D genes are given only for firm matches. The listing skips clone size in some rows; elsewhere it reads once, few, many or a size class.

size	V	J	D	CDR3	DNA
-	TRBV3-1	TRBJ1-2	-	CASSPQTVSLYGYTF	TGTGCCAGCAGTCCTCAGACAGTCTCTCTCTATGGCTACACCTTC
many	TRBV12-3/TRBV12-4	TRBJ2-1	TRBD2	CASSLRASGKNEQFF	TGTGCCAGCAGTTTAAGGGCTAGCGGGAAAAATGAGCAGTTCTTC
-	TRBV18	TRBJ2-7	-	CASSPQKGSSYEQYF	TGTGCCAGCTCACCACAAAAGGGCTCATCCTACGAGCAGTACTTC
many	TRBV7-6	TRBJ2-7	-	CASSPTPSSYEQYF	TGTGCCAGCAGCCCTACCCCTAGCTCCTACGAGCAGTACTTC
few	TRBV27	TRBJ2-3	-	CASRYQLWGDTQYF	TGTGCCAGCCGATATCAACTGTGGGGGGATACGCAGTATTTT
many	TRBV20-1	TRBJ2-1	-	CSAAGPTSYNEQFF	TGCAGTGCTGCAGGCCCGACCTCCTACAATGAGCAGTTCTTC
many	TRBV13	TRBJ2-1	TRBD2	CASSPTLAGEGYNEQFF	TGTGCCAGCAGCCCAACTTTAGCGGGAGAGGGGTACAATGAGCAGTTCTTC
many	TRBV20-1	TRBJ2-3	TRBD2	CSASGTSTDTQYF	TGCAGTGCTAGCGGGACTAGTACAGATACGCAGTATTTT
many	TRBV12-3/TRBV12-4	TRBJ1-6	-	CASTQDGRGSPLHF	TGTGCCAGCACCCAAGACGGTCGAGGTTCACCCCTCCACTTT
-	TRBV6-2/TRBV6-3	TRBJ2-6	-	CASEAGANVLTF	TGTGCCAGCGAGGCCGGGGCCAACGTCCTGACTTTC
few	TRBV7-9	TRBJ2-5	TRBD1	CASSRGTVQETQYF	TGTGCCAGCAGTCGAGGGACAGTCCAAGAGACCCAGTACTTC
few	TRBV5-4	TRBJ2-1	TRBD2	CASTPVFRTSGSYNEQFF	TGTGCCAGCACCCCCGTCTTCCGGACTAGCGGCTCCTACAATGAGCAGTTCTTC
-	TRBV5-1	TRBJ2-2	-	CASGLGRSNTGELFF	TGCGCCAGCGGCTTGGGCCGGTCGAACACCGGGGAGCTGTTTTTT
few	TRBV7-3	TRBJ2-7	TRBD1	CASREGQGSYEQYF	TGTGCCAGCAGGGAGGGACAGGGCAGCTACGAGCAGTACTTC
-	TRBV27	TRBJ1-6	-	CASSPSTGRLINSPLHF	TGTGCCAGCAGTCCAAGCACCGGGAGGCTAATTAATTCACCCCTCCACTTT
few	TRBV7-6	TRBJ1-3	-	CASSLGPTGPGNTIYF	TGTGCCAGCAGCCTCGGGCCCACCGGCCCTGGAAACACCATATATTTT
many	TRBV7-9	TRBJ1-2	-	CASSLASALESYGYTF	TGTGCCAGCAGCTTAGCTTCAGCACTCGAATCCTATGGCTACACCTTC
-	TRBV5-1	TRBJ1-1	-	CASSWGVMNTEAFF	TGCGCCAGCAGCTGGGGGGTCATGAACACTGAAGCTTTCTTT
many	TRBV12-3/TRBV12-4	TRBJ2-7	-	CASRKGGSYEQYF	TGTGCCAGCAGAAAGGGCGGTTCCTACGAGCAGTACTTC
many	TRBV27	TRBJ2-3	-	CASSLSWVSITDTQYF	TGTGCCAGCAGTTTATCCTGGGTGTCCATCACAGATACGCAGTATTTT
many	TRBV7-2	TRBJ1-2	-	CASSLDVRVFYGYTF	TGTGCCAGCAGCTTAGACGTCAGGGTATTCTATGGCTACACCTTC
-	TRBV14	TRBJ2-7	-	CASSQVSGYSYEQYF	TGTGCCAGCAGCCAAGTTAGCGGATACTCCTACGAGCAGTACTTC
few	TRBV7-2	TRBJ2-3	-	CASSLLRRGDTQYF	TGTGCCAGCAGCTTATTACGCAGGGGTGATACGCAGTATTTT
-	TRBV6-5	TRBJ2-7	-	CASRRGGPPYEQYF	TGTGCCAGTAGGAGGGGAGGACCCCCCTACGAGCAGTACTTC